Presented here are 30 T cell receptor beta chains from one specimen sequenced in a study of shared clonotypes between healthy human individuals. Clones were read by immunoSEQ multiplex PCR, and TCRdb kept only the in-frame ones, dropping some. Here the sample spans 2,500,000 or so clones, just under 95% being singletons. Material for sequencing was naive CD4+ T cells from PBMCs. As for subset: CD45RA+ positively selected. The receptors originated from a man between 18 and 29 years old in good health. Some clones in this sample may be carry-over from other donors' samples.

This clone was detected only once. The same CDR3 can be traced to other DNA sequences in this sample. The V gene is TRBV5-1, the J gene TRBJ2-5; weak D call: TRBD1 (6 bases). Germline lookup yields CDR1 SGHRS and CDR2 YFSETQ. Trimming stripped 4 bases from V and 1 base from J, with 8 bases between. The CDR3 contains 13 residues. The CDR3 sequence: CASSADSQETQYF. As DNA, the CDR3 is TGCGCCAGCAGCGCGGACAGCCAAGAGACCCAGTACTTC.

The J gene is TRBJ2-1, the V gene TRBV12-5, with TRBD2 identical over 9 bases. The germline gives CDR1 LGHNT, CDR2 FRNRAP. The CDR3 contains 18 residues. Trimming removed 1 base from V and 0 bases from J; junction bases left unmatched: 7. For the CDR3, the DNA is TGTGCTAGTGGTTTGGCCCCGACTAGCGGCCGCTCCTACAATGAGCAGTTCTTC. Translated, it gives CASGLAPTSGRSYNEQFF. Full variable domain (rest looked up from reference TRBV12-5 and TRBJ2-1): DARVTQTPRHKVTEMGQEVTMRCQPILGHNTVFWYRQTMMQGLELLAYFRNRAPLDDSGMPKDRFSAEMPDATLATLKIQPSEPRDSAVYFCASGLAPTSGRSYNEQFFGPGTRLTVL.

The chain uses TRBV7-3 and TRBJ2-7, with 9 nucleotides matching TRBD2. CDR1 and CDR2 from the germline V gene are SGHTA and FQGTGA. CDR3 length: 14 amino acids. Unmatched junction bases numbered 6, after V lost 6 bases and J lost 3 bases. The CDR3 is CASRRTSDHYEQYF. CDR3 nucleotide sequence: TGTGCCAGCAGGAGGACTAGCGACCACTACGAGCAGTACTTC.

This chain connects TRBV10-3 to TRBJ2-3, with 8 bases fitting TRBD2. The CDR3 runs to 16 residues. Germline lookup yields CDR1 ENHRY and CDR2 SYGVKD. The V gene end was trimmed by 2 bases and the J gene end by 2 bases; junction bases not matched to a gene: 6. CDR3 protein: CAISEGVAGTTDTQYF. The CDR3 DNA reads TGTGCCATCAGTGAGGGGGTAGCGGGAACCACAGATACGCAGTATTTT.

The chain couples TRBV7-3 to TRBJ2-7; TRBD1 is a possible D gene (5 bases). Deletions cut 3 bases from V and 6 bases from J, with 15 bases between. CDR1 and CDR2 from the germline V gene are SGHTA and FQGTGA. CDR3 length: 14 amino acids. CDR3 in amino acids: CASSFDSDRSEQYF. Here the CDR3 DNA reads TGTGCCAGCAGCTTTGACAGCGACCGTTCCGAGCAGTACTTC.

Concerning this clone itself: This sample includes further DNA sequences coding for the same CDR3. This rearrangement joins TRBV18 to TRBJ1-1; D unresolved. CDR1 and CDR2 (germline): KGHSH, LQKENI. Trimming stripped 3 bases from V and 2 bases from J, with 10 bases between. This CDR3 has 14 amino acids. For the CDR3, the DNA is TGTGCCAGCTCACCGCTGACGGGAAACACTGAAGCTTTCTTT. Its translation is CASSPLTGNTEAFF.

The chain recombines TRBV7-9 with TRBJ1-1; weak D call: TRBD1 (6 bases). The germline CDR1 and CDR2 sequences are SEHNR and FQNEAQ (reference sequence). Trimming removed 8 bases at V and 4 bases at J, with 14 bases between. The CDR3 length is 13 residues. In DNA, the CDR3 is TGTGCCAGCTCCCCAAGGACAGCCACTGAAGCTTTCTTT. The encoded protein is CASSPRTATEAFF. The full variable domain, with the rest looked up from reference TRBV7-9 and TRBJ1-1, is DTGVSQNPRHKITKRGQNVTFRCDPISEHNRLYWYRQTLGQGPEFLTYFQNEAQLEKSRLLSDRFSAERPKGSFSTLEIQRTEQGDSAMYLCASSPRTATEAFFGQGTRLTVV.

The rearrangement joins TRBV7-9 to TRBJ1-6; D is unresolved. The CDR3 consists of 15 residues. The V gene lost 3 bases and the J gene lost 8 bases, with 14 bases spanning the gap. CDR1 SEHNR and CDR2 FQNEAQ come from the germline V gene (reference sequence). The CDR3 bases are TGTGCCAGCAGCTTCGAAGCCCCTCCATATTCACCCCTCCACTTT. This translates into CASSFEAPPYSPLHF.

This clone has just a few counts. V is TRBV2 and J is TRBJ1-1; D is undetermined. V lost 6 bases to trimming and J lost 1 base, with 12 bases between them. The CDR3 totals 14 residues. Germline V gene sequence: CDR1 SNHLY, CDR2 FYNNEI. The CDR3 here is CASSLDGGNTEAFF. CDR3 in DNA: TGTGCCAGCAGCTTGGACGGTGGGAACACTGAAGCTTTCTTT.

V usage is TRBV19 and J usage is TRBJ2-7; TRBD2 might be the D (7 bases). The germline V gene encodes CDR1 LNHDA and CDR2 SQIVND (reference sequence). The CDR3 is 16 amino acids. Trimming shortened V by 1 base and J by 3 bases, and 16 bases separated the two germline ends. The DNA for the CDR3 is TGTGCCAGTAGTATAGTGGGGGGGACACATATCTACGAGCAGTACTTC. It yields the protein CASSIVGGTHIYEQYF.

The rearrangement uses TRBV2 and TRBJ2-7, with TRBD1 matching 9 bases. After removal of 6 bases from V and 0 bases from J, the junction contained 6 bases not matched to a gene. The CDR3 runs to 15 residues. Germline V gene data show CDR1 as SNHLY and CDR2 as FYNNEI. The chain's CDR3 is CASSAGTGISYEQYF. CDR3 nucleotide sequence: TGTGCCAGCAGCGCCGGGACAGGGATCTCCTACGAGCAGTACTTC.

V usage is TRBV6-5 and J usage is TRBJ1-1; D call uncertain. This CDR3 contains 13 residues. V was shortened by 6 bases and J by 0 bases, with 8 bases between the two germline ends. Germline lookup yields CDR1 MNHEY and CDR2 SVGAGI. The CDR3 protein is CASRRIMNTEAFF. Written as DNA, the CDR3 is TGTGCCAGCAGACGCATTATGAACACTGAAGCTTTCTTT.

On this clone: The same CDR3 also results from other DNA sequences found in this sample. The genes are TRBV7-9 and TRBJ1-5; TRBD1 might be the D (5 bases). Trimming stripped 2 bases from V and 3 bases from J, with 11 bases between. Germline V gene sequence: CDR1 SEHNR, CDR2 FQNEAQ (reference sequence). The CDR3 contains 15 residues. The CDR3 protein is CASSLLGGVNQPQHF. In nucleotides, the CDR3 is TGTGCCAGCAGCTTATTAGGAGGGGTCAATCAGCCCCAGCATTTT. Supplemented by reference TRBV7-9 and TRBJ1-5, the full variable domain reads DTGVSQNPRHKITKRGQNVTFRCDPISEHNRLYWYRQTLGQGPEFLTYFQNEAQLEKSRLLSDRFSAERPKGSFSTLEIQRTEQGDSAMYLCASSLLGGVNQPQHFGDGTRLSIL.

V gene TRBV6-1 combines with J gene TRBJ2-2; D might be TRBD1 or TRBD2, each matching 6 bases. The CDR3 loop spans 15 amino acids. Trimming pared 6 bases from V and 5 bases from J, leaving 16 bases between. Germline V gene lookup returns CDR1 MNHNS and CDR2 SASEGT. CDR3 amino acids: CASRGGPRGTGELFF. Here the CDR3 DNA reads TGTGCCAGCAGGGGAGGCCCAAGGGGGACCGGGGAGCTGTTTTTT.

This clone was recorded once. Other nucleotide sequences from this sample produce the same CDR3. The V and J genes are TRBV5-1 and TRBJ1-1; D gene unclear. Germline-derived CDR1 and CDR2 are SGHRS and YFSETQ. Trimming cost V 1 base and J 1 base, with 8 bases left between them. CDR3 size: 14 residues. CDR3 sequence: CASSLRTANTEAFF. DNA for the CDR3: TGCGCCAGCAGCTTGAGAACGGCGAACACTGAAGCTTTCTTT.

The gene calls are TRBV13 and TRBJ2-7; weak D call: TRBD2 (5 bases). Between the trimmed V and J ends, which lost 6 bases and 3 bases, there was a span of 21 bases. The CDR3 loop spans 16 amino acids. The germline CDR1 and CDR2 sequences are PRHDT and FYEKMQ (reference sequence). CDR3 region: CASSFTGGGLDYEQYF. The CDR3, as DNA: TGTGCCAGCAGTTTCACTGGAGGCGGGCTGGACTACGAGCAGTACTTC. Combining the CDR3 with reference TRBV13 and TRBJ2-7 gives the whole variable domain AAGVIQSPRHLIKEKRETATLKCYPIPRHDTVYWYQQGPGQDPQFLISFYEKMQSDKGSIPDRFSAQQFSDYHSELNMSSLELGDSALYFCASSFTGGGLDYEQYFGPGTRLTVT.

The genes are TRBV15 and TRBJ1-3; TRBD1 might be the D (5 bases). Trimming pared 4 bases from V and 2 bases from J, leaving 15 bases between. Per the germline V gene, CDR1 is LNHNV and CDR2 is YYDKDF (reference sequence). The CDR3 extends over 16 amino acids. Here the CDR3 DNA reads TGTGCCACCAGCAAGCGTGGGACTACCCCTGGAAACACCATATATTTT. Protein sequence: CATSKRGTTPGNTIYF.

This sequence joins TRBV4-1 and TRBJ1-4; TRBD1 agrees at 10 bases. V trimming: 6 bases; J trimming: 7 bases; junction bases outside the gene matches: 2. Looked up from germline, CDR1 is MGHRA and CDR2 is YSYEKL. The CDR3 is 13 residues long. CDR3 in DNA: TGCGCCAGCAGGGGGACAGGGGCTGAAAAACTGTTTTTT. This codes for CASRGTGAEKLFF.

This sequence joins TRBV11-1 and TRBJ2-1; tentative D call: TRBD1 (5 bases). The CDR3 length is 13 residues. The V gene lost 4 bases and the J gene lost 2 bases, with 6 bases spanning the gap. Germline V lookup: CDR1 SGHAT, CDR2 FQDESV (reference sequence). CDR3 coding DNA: TGTGCCAGCAGCTCAGGGCCCTACAATGAGCAGTTCTTC. Its translation: CASSSGPYNEQFF.

About this clone: The same CDR3 arises from other DNA sequences in this sample as well. This sequence joins TRBV5-4 and TRBJ2-3; D gene uncertain. V lost 0 bases to trimming and J lost 2 bases, with 4 bases between them. Germline assignment: CDR1 SGHNT and CDR2 YYREEE (reference sequence). The CDR3 covers 13 residues. Here the CDR3 reads CASSLGHTDTQYF. CDR3 nucleotides: TGTGCCAGCAGCTTGGGTCACACAGATACGCAGTATTTT.

CDR3 coding DNA: TGCGCCAGCAGCCAAGGGGCAGCTTATTATAGCAATCAGCCCCAGCATTTT. Translating it yields CASSQGAAYYSNQPQHF. This chain joins TRBV4-1 and TRBJ1-5; D is uncertain. This CDR3 comprises 17 residues. V lost 1 base and J lost 0, with 13 bases in between. Germline loops: CDR1 MGHRA, CDR2 YSYEKL.

The gene calls are TRBV12-5 and TRBJ2-2; D uncertain. The CDR3 has 12 amino acids. The germline CDR1 and CDR2 sequences are LGHNT and FRNRAP. Trimming pared 1 base from V and 7 bases from J, leaving 4 bases between. As DNA, the CDR3 is TGTGCTAGTGGTTTGGGCGGCGGGGAGCTGTTTTTT. This encodes CASGLGGGELFF.

V and J are TRBV25-1 and TRBJ2-1, with 10 bases aligning to TRBD1. V lost 6 bases to trimming and J lost 8 bases; unmatched junction nucleotides: 13. Germline V CDR1 and CDR2: MGHDK, SYGVNS. This CDR3 comprises 16 residues. The CDR3: CASRTMPGQGIDEQFF. In DNA form, the CDR3 reads TGTGCCAGCAGGACCATGCCGGGACAGGGGATCGATGAGCAGTTCTTC.

This CDR3 reads CASNPIRTGADGYTF. CDR3 bases: TGTGCCAGTAATCCAATAAGGACAGGGGCAGACGGCTACACCTTC. J is TRBJ1-2 and V is TRBV19; 9 bases fit TRBD1. V dropped 7 bases and J dropped 8; count of bases not matched to a gene: 14. This CDR3 spans 15 amino acids. Germline lookup yields CDR1 LNHDA and CDR2 SQIVND (reference sequence).

The gene calls are TRBV30 and TRBJ1-3; no definite D call. CDR1 is GTSNPN, CDR2 SVGIG, per germline (reference sequence). The CDR3 length is 16 residues. V lost 0 bases, J lost 8 bases, and 20 bases lay in between. In nucleotides, the CDR3 is TGTGCCTGGAGTGTACGTCGTATAGGGAGAAGAGACACCATATATTTT. Translated, it gives CAWSVRRIGRRDTIYF.

The gene calls are TRBV19 and TRBJ2-4; the match to TRBD1 covers 9 bases. Germline assignment: CDR1 LNHDA and CDR2 SQIVND (reference sequence). With 6 bases clipped from V and 8 bases from J, the junction kept 11 bases outside the gene matches. The CDR3 has 15 amino acids. The CDR3 DNA reads TGTGCCAGTAGACAGGGGGCGGCGGGCATAGACATTCAGTACTTC. Encoded protein: CASRQGAAGIDIQYF. The full variable domain, its missing parts supplied by reference TRBV19 and TRBJ2-4, is DGGITQSPKYLFRKEGQNVTLSCEQNLNHDAMYWYRQDPGQGLRLIYYSQIVNDFQKGDIAEGYSVSREKKESFPLTVTSAQKNPTAFYLCASRQGAAGIDIQYFGAGTRLSVL.

The chain carries TRBV10-3 and TRBJ2-1, with 11 bases lining up with TRBD2. The germline V gene encodes CDR1 ENHRY and CDR2 SYGVKD. V dropped 2 bases and J dropped 8; count of bases not matched to a gene: 2. The CDR3 is 14 residues long. The CDR3 loop reads CAISEGTSGDEQFF. The CDR3 DNA reads TGTGCCATCAGTGAGGGGACTAGCGGTGATGAGCAGTTCTTC.

The gene calls are TRBV6-5 and TRBJ1-1; 7 bases fit TRBD1. This CDR3 contains 13 residues. V trimming: 2 bases; J trimming: 4 bases; junction bases outside the gene matches: 1. Germline V gives CDR1 MNHEY, CDR2 SVGAGI. The CDR3 DNA reads as TGTGCCAGCAGTTACGACAGGGTCACTGAAGCTTTCTTT. It translates to CASSYDRVTEAFF.

V gene TRBV11-2 combines with J gene TRBJ2-1; TRBD2 agrees at 8 bases. Germline CDR1 reads SGHAT; CDR2 reads FQNNGV. The ends lost 5 bases at V and 10 bases at J; junction bases unmatched: 13. The CDR3 runs 15 residues. Here the CDR3 reads CASSPTATGGPEQFF. CDR3 nucleotide sequence: TGTGCCAGCAGCCCTACCGCGACGGGAGGGCCCGAGCAGTTCTTC.

Concerning this clone: Other DNA sequences of this sample code for an identical CDR3. This chain joins TRBV19 and TRBJ1-3, with 8 bases fitting TRBD1. CDR1 is LNHDA, CDR2 SQIVND, per germline (reference sequence). Trimming at V came to 2 bases and at J to 0 bases, leaving 0 bases not matched to a gene. The CDR3 has 15 residues. The CDR3 loop reads CASSIQGASGNTIYF. The CDR3 DNA reads TGTGCCAGTAGTATACAGGGGGCCTCTGGAAACACCATATATTTT.